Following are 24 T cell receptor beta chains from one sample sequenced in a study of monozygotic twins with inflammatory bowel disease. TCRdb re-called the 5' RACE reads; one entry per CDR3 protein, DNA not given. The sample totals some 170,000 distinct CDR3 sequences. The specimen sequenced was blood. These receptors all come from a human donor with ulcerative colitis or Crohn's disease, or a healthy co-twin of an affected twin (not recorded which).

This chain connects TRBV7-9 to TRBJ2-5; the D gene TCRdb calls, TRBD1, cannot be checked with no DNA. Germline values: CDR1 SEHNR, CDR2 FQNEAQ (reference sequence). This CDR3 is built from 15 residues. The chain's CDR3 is CASSPRQGMEETQYF.

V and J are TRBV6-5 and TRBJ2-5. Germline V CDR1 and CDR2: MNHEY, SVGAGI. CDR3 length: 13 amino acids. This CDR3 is CASSSWVGETQYF.

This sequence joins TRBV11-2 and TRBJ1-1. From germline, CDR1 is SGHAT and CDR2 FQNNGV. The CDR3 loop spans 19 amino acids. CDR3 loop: CASSLGIPSVRLWDTEAFF.

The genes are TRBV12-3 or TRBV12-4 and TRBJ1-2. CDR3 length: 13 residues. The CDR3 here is CASSPQRYYGYTF.

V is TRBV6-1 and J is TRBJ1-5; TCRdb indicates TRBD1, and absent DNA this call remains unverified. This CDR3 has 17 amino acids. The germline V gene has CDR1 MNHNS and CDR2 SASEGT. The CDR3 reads CASSPRTGGIDNQPQHF.

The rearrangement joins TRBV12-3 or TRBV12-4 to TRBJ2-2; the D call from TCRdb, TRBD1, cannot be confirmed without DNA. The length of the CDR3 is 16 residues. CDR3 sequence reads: CASSLTGGRNTGELFF.

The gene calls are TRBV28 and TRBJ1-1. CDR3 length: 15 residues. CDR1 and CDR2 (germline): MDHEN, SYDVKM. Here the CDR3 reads CASSFSPRMNTEAFF.

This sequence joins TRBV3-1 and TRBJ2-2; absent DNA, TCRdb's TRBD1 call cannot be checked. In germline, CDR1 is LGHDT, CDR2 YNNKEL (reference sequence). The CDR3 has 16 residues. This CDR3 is CASSRGDSTNTGELFF.

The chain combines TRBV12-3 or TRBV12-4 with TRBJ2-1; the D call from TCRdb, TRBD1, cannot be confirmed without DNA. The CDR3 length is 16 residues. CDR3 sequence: CASSPDMGSSYNEQFF.

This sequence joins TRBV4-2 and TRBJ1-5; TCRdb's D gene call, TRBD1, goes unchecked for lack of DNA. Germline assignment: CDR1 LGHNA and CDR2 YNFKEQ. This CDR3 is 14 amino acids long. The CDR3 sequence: CASSQERTDQPQHF.

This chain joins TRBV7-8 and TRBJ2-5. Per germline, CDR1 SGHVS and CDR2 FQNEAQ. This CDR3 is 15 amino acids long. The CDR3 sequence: CASSSSTGYQETQYF.

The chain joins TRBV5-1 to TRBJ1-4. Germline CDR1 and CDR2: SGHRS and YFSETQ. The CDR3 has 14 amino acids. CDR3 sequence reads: CASSIDAGREKLFF.

The CDR3 region is CSVSPGPFWEQYF. The chain carries TRBV20-1 and TRBJ2-7; TCRdb picks TRBD2, but there is no DNA to check that call. CDR3 size: 13 residues. CDR1 DFQATT and CDR2 SNEGSKA come from the germline V gene (reference sequence).

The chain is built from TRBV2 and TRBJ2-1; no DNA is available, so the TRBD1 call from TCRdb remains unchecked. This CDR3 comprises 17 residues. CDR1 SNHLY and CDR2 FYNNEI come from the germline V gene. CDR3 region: CASSAGPGQAGYNEQFF.

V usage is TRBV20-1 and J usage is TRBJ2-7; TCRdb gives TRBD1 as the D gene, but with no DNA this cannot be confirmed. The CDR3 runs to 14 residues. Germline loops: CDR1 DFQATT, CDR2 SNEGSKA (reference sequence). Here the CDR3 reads CSANPRDRAYEQYF.

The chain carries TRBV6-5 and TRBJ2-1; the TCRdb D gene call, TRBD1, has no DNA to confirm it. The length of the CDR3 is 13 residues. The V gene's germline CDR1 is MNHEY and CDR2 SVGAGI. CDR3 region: CASKQGVSDEQFF.

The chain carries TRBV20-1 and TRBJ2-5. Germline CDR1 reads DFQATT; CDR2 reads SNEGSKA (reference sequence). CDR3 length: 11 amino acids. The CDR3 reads CSAMDRETQYF.

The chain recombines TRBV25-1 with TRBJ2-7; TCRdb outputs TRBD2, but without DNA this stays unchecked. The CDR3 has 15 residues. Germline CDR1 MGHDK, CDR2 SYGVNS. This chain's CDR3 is CASSQLAGVSYEQYF.

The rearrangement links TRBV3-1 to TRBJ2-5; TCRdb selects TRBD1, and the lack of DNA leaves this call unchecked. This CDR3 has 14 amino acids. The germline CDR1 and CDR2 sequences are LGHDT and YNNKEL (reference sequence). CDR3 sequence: CASSQVTGQETQYF.

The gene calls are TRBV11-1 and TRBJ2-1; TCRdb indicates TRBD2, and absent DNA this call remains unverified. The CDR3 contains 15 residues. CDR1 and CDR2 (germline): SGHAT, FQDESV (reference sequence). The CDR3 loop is CASSLGAGDANEQFF.

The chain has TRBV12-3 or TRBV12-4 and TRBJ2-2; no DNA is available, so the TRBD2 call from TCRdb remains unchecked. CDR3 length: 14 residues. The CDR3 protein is CASSLTSATGELFF.

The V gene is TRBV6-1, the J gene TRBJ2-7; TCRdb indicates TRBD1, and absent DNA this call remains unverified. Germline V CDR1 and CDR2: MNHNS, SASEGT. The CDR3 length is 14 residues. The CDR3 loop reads CASGTGSVGYEQYF.

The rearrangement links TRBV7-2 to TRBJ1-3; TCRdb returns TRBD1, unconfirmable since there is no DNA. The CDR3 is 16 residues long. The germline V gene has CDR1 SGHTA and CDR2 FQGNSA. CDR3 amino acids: CASSLGPGTTGNTIYF.

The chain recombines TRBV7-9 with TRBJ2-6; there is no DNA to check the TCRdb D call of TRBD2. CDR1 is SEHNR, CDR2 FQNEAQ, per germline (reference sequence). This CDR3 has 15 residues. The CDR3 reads CASSPRWAGANVLTF.